These 5 T cell receptor beta chains were sequenced from one sample in a study of metastatic and nonmetastatic thyroid tumors. Before thyroid surgery, none of the patients had received any treatment. TCRdb ran MiXCR on the PCR reads. The data show 21,000 or so clones, with approximately 14% seen just once and 15% to 20% held by the top ten. Sequenced material: blood. Receptors were obtained from a female donor with papillary thyroid cancer or a benign thyroid nodule (not recorded which). Some clones in this sample may be carry-over from other donors' samples.

This clone has at least ten counts. The gene calls are TRBV15 and TRBJ2-1; 8 nucleotides align to TRBD2. With 0 bases clipped from V and 5 bases from J, the junction kept 6 bases outside the gene matches. The germline CDR1 and CDR2 sequences are LNHNV and YYDKDF (reference sequence). The CDR3 length is 16 residues. CDR3 in amino acids: CATSRELAAPNNEQFF. Written as DNA, the CDR3 is TGTGCCACCAGCAGAGAACTAGCGGCCCCCAACAATGAGCAGTTCTTC.

This chain links TRBV11-1 with TRBJ1-1, with TRBD1 identical over 11 bases. V shed 5 bases and J 4 bases; nucleotides not matched to a gene: 12. CDR1 and CDR2 from the germline V gene are SGHAT and FQDESV (reference sequence). This CDR3 has 17 residues. The CDR3 DNA reads as TGTGCCAGCAGCCGAAGGGGACAGGGGGTTAGAGGCACTGAAGCTTTCTTT. It yields the protein CASSRRGQGVRGTEAFF.

This rearrangement joins TRBV4-1 to TRBJ1-1, with D perhaps TRBD1 (6 bases). This CDR3 has 17 residues. V lost 0 bases to trimming and J lost 0 bases, with 14 bases between them. Per the germline V gene, CDR1 is MGHRA and CDR2 is YSYEKL. CDR3 sequence: CASSQERLRDMNTEAFF. CDR3 nucleotide sequence: TGCGCCAGCAGCCAAGAGAGGCTTAGGGACATGAACACTGAAGCTTTCTTT.

The rearrangement uses TRBV20-1 and TRBJ2-4; 9 bases match TRBD1. Per germline, CDR1 DFQATT and CDR2 SNEGSKA (reference sequence). The CDR3 extends over 15 amino acids. V was clipped by 1 base and J by 3 bases; unmatched bases: 4. CDR3 amino acids: CSARGETGGKNIQYF. In DNA form, the CDR3 reads TGCAGTGCTAGAGGGGAGACAGGGGGCAAAAACATTCAGTACTTC.

By share, this clone counts as medium-sized. The genes are TRBV15 and TRBJ1-4; tentative D call: TRBD1 (6 bases). Germline V gene data show CDR1 as LNHNV and CDR2 as YYDKDF (reference sequence). This CDR3 has 16 residues. Trimming took off 0 bases at V and 7 bases at J, with 15 bases between the two ends. The CDR3 nucleotides read TGTGCCACCAGCAGAGATCCAGGGGATAGGGCTGAAAAACTGTTTTTT. Its translation: CATSRDPGDRAEKLFF. The entire variable domain, with the rest obtained from reference TRBV15 and TRBJ1-4, is as follows: DAMVIQNPRYQVTQFGKPVTLSCSQTLNHNVMYWYQQKSSQAPKLLFHYYDKDFNNEADTPDNFQSRRPNTSFCFLDIRSPGLGDTAMYLCATSRDPGDRAEKLFFGSGTQLSVL.